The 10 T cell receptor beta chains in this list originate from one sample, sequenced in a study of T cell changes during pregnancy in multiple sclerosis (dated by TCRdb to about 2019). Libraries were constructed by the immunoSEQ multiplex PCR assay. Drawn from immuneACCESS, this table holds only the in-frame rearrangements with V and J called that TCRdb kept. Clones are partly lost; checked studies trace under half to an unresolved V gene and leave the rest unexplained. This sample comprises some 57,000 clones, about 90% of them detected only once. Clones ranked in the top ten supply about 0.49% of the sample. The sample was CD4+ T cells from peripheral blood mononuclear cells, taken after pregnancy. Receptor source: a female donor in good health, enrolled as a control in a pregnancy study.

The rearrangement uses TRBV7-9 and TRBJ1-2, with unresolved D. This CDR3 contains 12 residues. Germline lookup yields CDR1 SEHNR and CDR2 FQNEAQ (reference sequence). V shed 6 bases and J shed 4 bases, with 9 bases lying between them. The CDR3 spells CASRKTGYGYTF. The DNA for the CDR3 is TGTGCCAGCAGGAAGACGGGCTATGGCTACACCTTC.

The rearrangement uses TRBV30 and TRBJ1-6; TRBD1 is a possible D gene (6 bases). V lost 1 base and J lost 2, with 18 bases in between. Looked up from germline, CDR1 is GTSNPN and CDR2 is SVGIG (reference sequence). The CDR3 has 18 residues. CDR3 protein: CAWSANTGKLAYNSPLHF. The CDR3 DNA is TGTGCCTGGAGTGCTAATACAGGGAAGCTTGCCTATAATTCACCCCTCCACTTT.

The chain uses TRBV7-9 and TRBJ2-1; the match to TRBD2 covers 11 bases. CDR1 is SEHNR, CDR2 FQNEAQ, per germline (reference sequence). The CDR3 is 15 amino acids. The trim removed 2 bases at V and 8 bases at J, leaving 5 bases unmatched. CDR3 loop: CASSLLLAGVDEQFF. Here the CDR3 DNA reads TGTGCCAGCAGCTTATTACTAGCGGGGGTCGATGAGCAGTTCTTC.

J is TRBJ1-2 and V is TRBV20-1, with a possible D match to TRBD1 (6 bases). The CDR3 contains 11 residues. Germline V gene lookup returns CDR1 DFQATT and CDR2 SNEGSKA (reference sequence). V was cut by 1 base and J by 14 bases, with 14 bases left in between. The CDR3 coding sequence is TGCAGTGCTAGAGGGACAGCCCGGAAAACCTTC. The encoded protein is CSARGTARKTF.

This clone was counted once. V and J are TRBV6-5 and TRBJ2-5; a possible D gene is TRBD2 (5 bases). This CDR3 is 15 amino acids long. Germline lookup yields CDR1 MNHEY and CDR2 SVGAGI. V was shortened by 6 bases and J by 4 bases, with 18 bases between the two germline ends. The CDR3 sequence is CASSSRLAAGETQYF. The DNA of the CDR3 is TGTGCCAGCAGCTCCAGGTTGGCCGCGGGAGAGACCCAGTACTTC.

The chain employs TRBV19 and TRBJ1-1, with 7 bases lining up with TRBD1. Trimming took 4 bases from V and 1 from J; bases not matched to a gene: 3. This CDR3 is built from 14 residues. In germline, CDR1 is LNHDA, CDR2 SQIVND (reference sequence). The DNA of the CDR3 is TGTGCCAGTAGTACGCGACAGGGGAACACTGAAGCTTTCTTT. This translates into CASSTRQGNTEAFF.

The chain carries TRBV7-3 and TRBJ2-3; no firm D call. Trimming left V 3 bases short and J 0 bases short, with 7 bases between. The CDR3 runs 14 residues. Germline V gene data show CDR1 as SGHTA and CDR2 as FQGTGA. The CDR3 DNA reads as TGTGCCAGCAGCTTTGGAGCCAGCACAGATACGCAGTATTTT. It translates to CASSFGASTDTQYF.

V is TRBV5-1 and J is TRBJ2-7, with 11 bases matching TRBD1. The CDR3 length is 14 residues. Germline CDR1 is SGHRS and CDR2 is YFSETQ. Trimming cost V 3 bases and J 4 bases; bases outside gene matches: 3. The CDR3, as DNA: TGCGCCAGCAGCTCCGGACAGGGGGCATACGAGCAGTACTTC. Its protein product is CASSSGQGAYEQYF. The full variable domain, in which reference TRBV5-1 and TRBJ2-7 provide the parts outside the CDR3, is KAGVTQTPRYLIKTRGQQVTLSCSPISGHRSVSWYQQTPGQGLQFLFEYFSETQRNKGNFPGRFSGRQFSNSRSEMNVSTLELGDSALYLCASSSGQGAYEQYFGPGTRLTVT.

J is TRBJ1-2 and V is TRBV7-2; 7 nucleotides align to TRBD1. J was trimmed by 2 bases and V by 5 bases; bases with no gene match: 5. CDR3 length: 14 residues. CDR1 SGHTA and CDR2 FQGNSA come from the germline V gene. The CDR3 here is CASSRPGQNYGYTF. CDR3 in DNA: TGTGCCAGCAGCCGCCCGGGACAGAACTATGGCTACACCTTC.

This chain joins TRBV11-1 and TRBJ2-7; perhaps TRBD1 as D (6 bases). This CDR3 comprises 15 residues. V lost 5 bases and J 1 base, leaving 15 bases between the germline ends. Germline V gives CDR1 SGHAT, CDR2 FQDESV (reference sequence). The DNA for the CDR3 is TGTGCCAGCAGCGCCTCAGAAGGGGGTTCCTACGAGCAGTACTTC. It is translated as CASSASEGGSYEQYF. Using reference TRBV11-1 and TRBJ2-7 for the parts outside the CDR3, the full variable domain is EAEVAQSPRYKITEKSQAVAFWCDPISGHATLYWYRQILGQGPELLVQFQDESVVDDSQLPKDRFSAERLKGVDSTLKIQPAELGDSAMYLCASSASEGGSYEQYFGPGTRLTVT.